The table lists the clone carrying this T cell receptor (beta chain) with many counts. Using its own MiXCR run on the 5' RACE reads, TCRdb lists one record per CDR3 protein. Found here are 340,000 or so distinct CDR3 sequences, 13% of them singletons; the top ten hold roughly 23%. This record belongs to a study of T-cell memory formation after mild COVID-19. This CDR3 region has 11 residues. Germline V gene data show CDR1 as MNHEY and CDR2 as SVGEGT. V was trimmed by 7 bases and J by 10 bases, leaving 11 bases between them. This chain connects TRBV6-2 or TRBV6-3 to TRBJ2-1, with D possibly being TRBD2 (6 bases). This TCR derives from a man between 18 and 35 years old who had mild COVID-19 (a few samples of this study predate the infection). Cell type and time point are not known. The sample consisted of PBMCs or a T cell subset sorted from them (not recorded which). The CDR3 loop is CASNGGVEQFF. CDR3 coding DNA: TGTGCCAGCAACGGGGGAGTCGAGCAGTTCTTC.